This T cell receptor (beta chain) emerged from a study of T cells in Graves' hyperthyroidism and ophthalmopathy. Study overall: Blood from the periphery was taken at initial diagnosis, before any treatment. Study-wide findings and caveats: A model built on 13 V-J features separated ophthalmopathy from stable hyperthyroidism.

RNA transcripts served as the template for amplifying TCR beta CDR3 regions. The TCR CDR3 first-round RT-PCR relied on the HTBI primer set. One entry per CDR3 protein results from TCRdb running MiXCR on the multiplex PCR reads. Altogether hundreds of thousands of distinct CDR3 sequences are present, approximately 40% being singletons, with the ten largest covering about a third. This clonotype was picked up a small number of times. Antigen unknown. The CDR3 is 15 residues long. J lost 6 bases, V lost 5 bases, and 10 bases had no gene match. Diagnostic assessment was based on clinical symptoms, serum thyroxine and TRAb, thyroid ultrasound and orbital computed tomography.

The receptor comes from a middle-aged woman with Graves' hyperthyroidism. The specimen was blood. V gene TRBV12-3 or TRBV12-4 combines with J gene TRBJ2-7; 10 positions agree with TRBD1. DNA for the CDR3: TGTGCCAGCAGTGCACCCCTAGGACAGGGGGGCGAGCAGTACTTC. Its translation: CASSAPLGQGGEQYF.